These T cell receptor beta chains were read from a single sample in a study of control samples from healthy donors and cancer patients. Here immunoSEQ multiplex PCR was the method, and the copy in TCRdb shows in-frame clones only, minus some. The sample holds more than 95,000 clones, roughly 92% seen once. Sequencing was performed on PBMCs. The receptors shown here come from an older man with head and neck cancer. Both conserved end residues are part of each CDR3. A D gene is named only where the DNA matches it firmly. A row's size may be missing; if present it is once, few, many or a size class.

CDR3 protein: CASSLRRDSYEQYF
CDR3 DNA: TGTGCCAGCAGCTTACGGCGTGATTCCTACGAGCAGTACTTC
D gene: NA
J gene: TRBJ2-7
clone size: NA
V gene: TRBV7-2
CDR3 length: 14

CDR3 protein: CASRVTGTYGYTF
CDR3 DNA: TGTGCCAGTAGGGTGACAGGGACGTATGGCTACACCTTC
D gene: TRBD1
J gene: TRBJ1-2
clone size: once
V gene: TRBV19
CDR3 length: 13

CDR3 protein: CASGLVRRGSYEQYF
CDR3 DNA: TGTGCTAGTGGTTTGGTACGGCGGGGAAGCTACGAGCAGTACTTC
D gene: NA
J gene: TRBJ2-7
clone size: NA
V gene: TRBV12-5
CDR3 length: 15

CDR3 protein: CAWGLRGPVRYEQYF
CDR3 DNA: TGTGCCTGGGGATTACGGGGGCCGGTGAGGTACGAGCAGTACTTC
D gene: NA
J gene: TRBJ2-7
clone size: NA
V gene: TRBV30
CDR3 length: 15

CDR3 protein: CASSLALGMTGNTIYF
CDR3 DNA: TGTGCCAGCAGCTTAGCTTTAGGGATGACTGGAAACACCATATATTTT
D gene: NA
J gene: TRBJ1-3
clone size: NA
V gene: TRBV7-2
CDR3 length: 16

CDR3 protein: CASSSGTGRKNTQYF
CDR3 DNA: TGTGCCAGCAGCTCCGGGACAGGGAGAAAAAATACGCAGTATTTT
D gene: TRBD1
J gene: TRBJ2-3
clone size: NA
V gene: TRBV7-8
CDR3 length: 15

CDR3 protein: CASSEEVGGSYGYTF
CDR3 DNA: TGTGCCAGCAGTGAAGAGGTAGGGGGCAGCTATGGCTACACCTTC
D gene: TRBD1
J gene: TRBJ1-2
clone size: NA
V gene: TRBV2
CDR3 length: 15

CDR3 protein: CASSQGGQVGNTIYF
CDR3 DNA: TGCGCCAGCAGCCAAGGAGGACAGGTTGGAAACACCATATATTTT
D gene: TRBD1
J gene: TRBJ1-3
clone size: NA
V gene: TRBV4-1
CDR3 length: 15

CDR3 protein: CASRGPTSYEQYF
CDR3 DNA: TGTGCCAGCAGGGGACCTACCTCCTACGAGCAGTACTTC
D gene: NA
J gene: TRBJ2-7
clone size: few
V gene: TRBV5-4
CDR3 length: 13

CDR3 protein: CAITGGGSNTEAFF
CDR3 DNA: TGTGCCATCACAGGAGGGGGGAGTAACACTGAAGCTTTCTTT
D gene: NA
J gene: TRBJ1-1
clone size: once
V gene: TRBV10-3
CDR3 length: 14

CDR3 protein: CASSNRGLSSYEQYF
CDR3 DNA: TGTGCCAGTAGTAACAGGGGACTCAGCTCCTACGAGCAGTACTTC
D gene: NA
J gene: TRBJ2-7
clone size: NA
V gene: TRBV19
CDR3 length: 15

CDR3 protein: CASSLETGTEAFF
CDR3 DNA: TGTGCCAGCAGCTTAGAGACCGGGACTGAAGCTTTCTTT
D gene: NA
J gene: TRBJ1-1
clone size: NA
V gene: TRBV11-3
CDR3 length: 13

CDR3 protein: CASSNEGGMGTEAFF
CDR3 DNA: TGTGCCAGCAGCAACGAAGGAGGCATGGGTACTGAAGCTTTCTTT
D gene: NA
J gene: TRBJ1-1
clone size: few
V gene: TRBV3-1/TRBV3-2
CDR3 length: 15

CDR3 protein: CASSLDQGNTGELFF
CDR3 DNA: TGTGCCAGCAGCCTGGACCAGGGGAACACCGGGGAGCTGTTTTTT
D gene: NA
J gene: TRBJ2-2
clone size: once
V gene: TRBV5-4
CDR3 length: 15

CDR3 protein: CASSQPGAGNTIYF
CDR3 DNA: TGTGCCAGCAGTCAGCCAGGGGCTGGAAACACCATATATTTT
D gene: NA
J gene: TRBJ1-3
clone size: NA
V gene: TRBV5-6
CDR3 length: 14

CDR3 protein: CASSPSGTTNYGYTF
CDR3 DNA: TGTGCCAGCAGCCCATCGGGAACAACCAACTATGGCTACACCTTC
D gene: NA
J gene: TRBJ1-2
clone size: once
V gene: TRBV9
CDR3 length: 15

CDR3 protein: CASSYNAGGSYEQYF
CDR3 DNA: TGTGCCAGCAGTTATAATGCGGGAGGGTCCTACGAGCAGTACTTC
D gene: TRBD2
J gene: TRBJ2-7
clone size: NA
V gene: TRBV6-2/TRBV6-3
CDR3 length: 15

CDR3 protein: CASSLGTKGATQYF
CDR3 DNA: TGTGCCAGCAGTCTTGGGACCAAAGGAGCTACGCAGTATTTT
D gene: NA
J gene: TRBJ2-3
clone size: NA
V gene: TRBV27
CDR3 length: 14

CDR3 protein: CASSSTGGGETQYF
CDR3 DNA: TGTGCCAGTAGTAGCACAGGGGGCGGGGAGACCCAGTACTTC
D gene: TRBD1
J gene: TRBJ2-5
clone size: NA
V gene: TRBV19
CDR3 length: 14

CDR3 protein: CASSAGTGGIGEKLFF
CDR3 DNA: TGTGCCAGCAGCGCCGGGACAGGGGGCATTGGTGAAAAACTGTTTTTT
D gene: TRBD1
J gene: TRBJ1-4
clone size: NA
V gene: TRBV5-4
CDR3 length: 16

CDR3 protein: CASSSGRQETQYF
CDR3 DNA: TGCGCCAGCTCTAGCGGGAGGCAAGAGACCCAGTACTTC
D gene: TRBD2
J gene: TRBJ2-5
clone size: NA
V gene: TRBV5-1
CDR3 length: 13

CDR3 protein: CSVSSSGASTDTQYF
CDR3 DNA: TGCAGCGTTTCATCAAGCGGAGCCTCCACAGATACGCAGTATTTT
D gene: NA
J gene: TRBJ2-3
clone size: NA
V gene: TRBV29-1
CDR3 length: 15

CDR3 protein: CASSHPQVIYGYTF
CDR3 DNA: TGTGCCAGCAGCCACCCACAGGTTATATATGGCTACACCTTC
D gene: NA
J gene: TRBJ1-2
clone size: NA
V gene: TRBV5-6
CDR3 length: 14

CDR3 protein: CASSPSLNTEAFF
CDR3 DNA: TGTGCCAGCTCACCGTCCCTGAACACTGAAGCTTTCTTT
D gene: NA
J gene: TRBJ1-1
clone size: NA
V gene: TRBV18
CDR3 length: 13

CDR3 protein: CASSRTMGAYGYTF
CDR3 DNA: TGTGCCAGCAGCCGGACAATGGGTGCCTATGGCTACACCTTC
D gene: NA
J gene: TRBJ1-2
clone size: NA
V gene: TRBV5-6
CDR3 length: 14

CDR3 protein: CASSIGAASSYNEQFF
CDR3 DNA: TGTGCCAGTAGTATAGGAGCGGCAAGCTCCTACAATGAGCAGTTCTTC
D gene: NA
J gene: TRBJ2-1
clone size: NA
V gene: TRBV19
CDR3 length: 16

CDR3 protein: CASSHGQGTYGYTF
CDR3 DNA: TGCGCCAGCAGCCACGGCCAGGGGACCTATGGCTACACCTTC
D gene: NA
J gene: TRBJ1-2
clone size: NA
V gene: TRBV4-1
CDR3 length: 14

CDR3 protein: CASSRTVPGGSWSNSPLHF
CDR3 DNA: TGTGCCAGCAGCCGGACAGTCCCTGGGGGTTCATGGTCGAATTCACCCCTCCACTTT
D gene: NA
J gene: TRBJ1-6
clone size: NA
V gene: TRBV3-1/TRBV3-2
CDR3 length: 19

CDR3 protein: CASMGTATNEKLFF
CDR3 DNA: TGCGCCAGCATGGGCACGGCAACTAATGAAAAACTGTTTTTT
D gene: NA
J gene: TRBJ1-4
clone size: NA
V gene: TRBV10-2
CDR3 length: 14

CDR3 protein: CASSLDRPSGNTIYF
CDR3 DNA: TGCGCCAGCAGCTTGGACAGGCCCTCTGGAAACACCATATATTTT
D gene: NA
J gene: TRBJ1-3
clone size: NA
V gene: TRBV5-1
CDR3 length: 15

CDR3 protein: CSASNGGGRGYGYTF
CDR3 DNA: TGCAGTGCTAGTAATGGAGGGGGCCGTGGATATGGCTACACCTTC
D gene: TRBD1
J gene: TRBJ1-2
clone size: NA
V gene: TRBV20-1
CDR3 length: 15

CDR3 protein: CSASGTGYEKLFF
CDR3 DNA: TGCAGTGCTAGTGGGACAGGGTATGAAAAACTGTTTTTT
D gene: TRBD1
J gene: TRBJ1-4
clone size: NA
V gene: TRBV20-1
CDR3 length: 13

CDR3 protein: CASSPRGTGEYYNEQFF
CDR3 DNA: TGTGCCAGCTCCCCACGAGGGACAGGCGAGTACTACAATGAGCAGTTCTTC
D gene: TRBD1
J gene: TRBJ2-1
clone size: NA
V gene: TRBV18
CDR3 length: 17

CDR3 protein: CASNYRGSVGEAFF
CDR3 DNA: TGTGCCAGCAATTACAGGGGTAGTGTGGGTGAAGCTTTCTTT
D gene: TRBD1
J gene: TRBJ1-1
clone size: NA
V gene: TRBV27
CDR3 length: 14

CDR3 protein: CASSLGGRGGREKLFF
CDR3 DNA: TGTGCCAGCAGCTTAGGGGGACGAGGGGGACGTGAAAAACTGTTTTTT
D gene: NA
J gene: TRBJ1-4
clone size: NA
V gene: TRBV7-2
CDR3 length: 16

CDR3 protein: CASSRGGNGYGYTF
CDR3 DNA: TGTGCCAGCAGCCGAGGGGGAAATGGCTATGGCTACACCTTC
D gene: NA
J gene: TRBJ1-2
clone size: NA
V gene: TRBV3-1/TRBV3-2
CDR3 length: 14

CDR3 protein: CASSLGGQGAWQPQHF
CDR3 DNA: TGTGCCAGCAGCTTGGGGGGACAGGGGGCTTGGCAGCCCCAGCATTTT
D gene: TRBD1
J gene: TRBJ1-5
clone size: few
V gene: TRBV5-6
CDR3 length: 16

CDR3 protein: CASSLASLAVVNEQFF
CDR3 DNA: TGTGCCAGCAGTTTAGCGTCTCTAGCGGTGGTGAATGAGCAGTTCTTC
D gene: TRBD2
J gene: TRBJ2-1
clone size: NA
V gene: TRBV28
CDR3 length: 16

CDR3 protein: CASSGGQGRFGNTIYF
CDR3 DNA: TGTGCCAGCAGTGGGGGACAGGGAAGGTTTGGAAACACCATATATTTT
D gene: TRBD1
J gene: TRBJ1-3
clone size: NA
V gene: TRBV2
CDR3 length: 16

CDR3 protein: CATSEGGGQETQYF
CDR3 DNA: TGCGCCACCTCAGAGGGCGGGGGACAAGAGACCCAGTACTTC
D gene: TRBD2
J gene: TRBJ2-5
clone size: NA
V gene: TRBV5-1
CDR3 length: 14

CDR3 protein: CASSPNPLGMNNEQFF
CDR3 DNA: TGTGCCAGCAGCCCTAACCCTCTAGGGATGAACAATGAGCAGTTCTTC
D gene: NA
J gene: TRBJ2-1
clone size: NA
V gene: TRBV7-2
CDR3 length: 16

CDR3 protein: CASSPQGNYGYTF
CDR3 DNA: TGTGCCAGCAGCCCCCAGGGAAACTATGGCTACACCTTC
D gene: NA
J gene: TRBJ1-2
clone size: NA
V gene: TRBV7-8
CDR3 length: 13

CDR3 protein: CASSQAPGRSPLHF
CDR3 DNA: TGTGCCAGCAGCCAAGCACCAGGGAGGTCACCCCTCCACTTT
D gene: NA
J gene: TRBJ1-6
clone size: NA
V gene: TRBV3-1/TRBV3-2
CDR3 length: 14

CDR3 protein: CASSNGQARLREGYTF
CDR3 DNA: TGTGCCAGCTCAAACGGACAGGCGCGGCTTCGAGAGGGCTACACCTTC
D gene: TRBD1
J gene: TRBJ1-2
clone size: NA
V gene: TRBV18
CDR3 length: 16

CDR3 protein: CASSFRTSTDTQYF
CDR3 DNA: TGTGCCAGCAGCTTTCGGACTAGCACAGATACGCAGTATTTT
D gene: NA
J gene: TRBJ2-3
clone size: NA
V gene: TRBV7-9
CDR3 length: 14

CDR3 protein: CASSVGGGGSGWETQYF
CDR3 DNA: TGTGCCAGCAGCGTAGGCGGTGGTGGGAGCGGTTGGGAGACCCAGTACTTC
D gene: NA
J gene: TRBJ2-5
clone size: NA
V gene: TRBV9
CDR3 length: 17

CDR3 protein: CASRPDGDSYEQYF
CDR3 DNA: TGTGCCAGCAGACCGGACGGGGACTCCTACGAGCAGTACTTC
D gene: NA
J gene: TRBJ2-7
clone size: NA
V gene: TRBV21-1
CDR3 length: 14

CDR3 protein: CSVEDPSKETQYF
CDR3 DNA: TGCAGCGTTGAAGATCCTAGTAAGGAGACCCAGTACTTC
D gene: NA
J gene: TRBJ2-5
clone size: NA
V gene: TRBV29-1
CDR3 length: 13

CDR3 protein: CASSTPGGQGGFGEAFF
CDR3 DNA: TGTGCCAGTAGTACCCCGGGGGGACAGGGTGGCTTCGGTGAAGCTTTCTTT
D gene: TRBD1
J gene: TRBJ1-1
clone size: once
V gene: TRBV19
CDR3 length: 17

CDR3 protein: CASSFRGPATNEKLFF
CDR3 DNA: TGTGCCAGCAGTTTCAGGGGCCCAGCAACTAATGAAAAACTGTTTTTT
D gene: NA
J gene: TRBJ1-4
clone size: NA
V gene: TRBV5-5
CDR3 length: 16

CDR3 protein: CASSLRLAGVSYEQYF
CDR3 DNA: TGTGCCAGCAGCTTGCGTCTAGCGGGGGTCTCCTACGAGCAGTACTTC
D gene: TRBD2
J gene: TRBJ2-7
clone size: NA
V gene: TRBV5-4
CDR3 length: 16

CDR3 protein: CAYKVINTEAFF
CDR3 DNA: TGTGCCTATAAGGTGATCAACACTGAAGCTTTCTTT
D gene: NA
J gene: TRBJ1-1
clone size: NA
V gene: TRBV7-2
CDR3 length: 12

CDR3 protein: CASSFRTGVKSGANVLTF
CDR3 DNA: TGTGCCAGCAGTTTTAGGACAGGGGTAAAGTCTGGGGCCAACGTCCTGACTTTC
D gene: TRBD1
J gene: TRBJ2-6
clone size: NA
V gene: TRBV28
CDR3 length: 18

CDR3 protein: CASSIGRRSGGNTEAFF
CDR3 DNA: TGTGCCAGTAGTATCGGTCGTCGCAGTGGCGGGAACACTGAAGCTTTCTTT
D gene: NA
J gene: TRBJ1-1
clone size: NA
V gene: TRBV19
CDR3 length: 17

CDR3 protein: CASSLLAGAYLRETQYF
CDR3 DNA: TGTGCCAGCAGCTTACTAGCGGGGGCGTACCTCCGGGAGACCCAGTACTTC
D gene: TRBD2
J gene: TRBJ2-5
clone size: NA
V gene: TRBV7-2
CDR3 length: 17